This TCR beta chain was sequenced during a study of cytotoxic CD8 clonotypes in ibrutinib-treated CLL. This clone was counted only a few times. The antigen remains unidentified. The ends lost 5 bases at V and 4 bases at J; junction bases unmatched: 7. CDR3 size: 15 residues. Germline V gene data show CDR1 as MNHEY and CDR2 as SVGAGI. Study-wide results and caveats: At the start, clonality exceeded age-matched healthy donors and followed circulating CD8+ T-cell counts.

The protocol was immunoSEQ multiplex PCR, while the TCRdb copy is restricted to in-frame clones and leaves out a portion. Of about 57,000 clones in the sample, roughly three fifths were seen once. J is TRBJ2-3 and V is TRBV6-5, with 9 bases fitting TRBD2. This sample comprised PBMCs, obtained after 24 months of ibrutinib treatment. This receptor was obtained from a human donor with chronic lymphocytic leukemia. The CDR3 is CASSIGTSFADTQYF. CDR3 DNA: TGTGCCAGCAGTATTGGGACTAGCTTCGCAGATACGCAGTATTTT.